The clone carrying this TCR beta chain appeared many times. The entry originates in a study of spatial heterogeneity in lung cancer. Study overall: The donors comprised approximately 75 untreated early-stage non-small cell lung cancer patients.

Time point of the sample: blood at routine non-recurrence follow-up after resection. Without sorting, whole RNA was sequenced from tumor, nontumor lung or frozen PBMC. All TCR cDNA molecules were individually tagged with a unique molecular identifier. MiXCR, applied by TCRdb to the 5' RACE reads, yields one record per CDR3 protein. This sample carries just over 70,000 distinct CDR3 sequences, 8% to 10% of them seen once, and the ten largest clones take under 2.5%. Per germline, CDR1 SGHTA and CDR2 FQGNSA. CDR3 size: 13 residues. The V and J ends lost 4 bases and 8 bases, in that order; junction bases with no gene match: 4.

The chain combines TRBV7-2 with TRBJ1-4, with 7 bases lining up with TRBD1. This sample comprised PBMCs, obtained at follow-up. This TCR derives from a female donor with early-stage non-small cell lung cancer. CDR3 region: CASSSPTGEKLFF. The CDR3, as DNA: TGTGCCAGCAGCTCCCCGACAGGGGAAAAACTGTTTTTT.